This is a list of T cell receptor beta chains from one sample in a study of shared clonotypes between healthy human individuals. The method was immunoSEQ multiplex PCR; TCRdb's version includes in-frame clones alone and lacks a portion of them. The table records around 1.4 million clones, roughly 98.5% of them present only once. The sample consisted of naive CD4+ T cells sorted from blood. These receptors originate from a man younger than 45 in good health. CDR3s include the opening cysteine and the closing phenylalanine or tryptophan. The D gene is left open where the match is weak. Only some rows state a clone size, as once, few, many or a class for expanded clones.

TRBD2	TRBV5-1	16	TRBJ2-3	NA	TGCGCCAGCAGCTTGGCGGGACTAGCGGACACAGATACGCAGTATTTT	CASSLAGLADTDTQYF
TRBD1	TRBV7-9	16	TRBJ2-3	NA	TGTGCCAGCAGCCCCGGACAGGGTCGTTCCCCAGATACGCAGTATTTT	CASSPGQGRSPDTQYF
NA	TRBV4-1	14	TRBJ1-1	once	TGCGCCAGCAGCCAATTTGAGCTGAACACTGAAGCTTTCTTT	CASSQFELNTEAFF
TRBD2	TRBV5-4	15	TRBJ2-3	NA	TGTGCCAGCAGCTTGGAAAGCGGGAGGGCTGATACGCAGTATTTT	CASSLESGRADTQYF
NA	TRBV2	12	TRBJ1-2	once	TGTGCCAGCAGTCAGGGTATAGGTGGCTACACCTTC	CASSQGIGGYTF
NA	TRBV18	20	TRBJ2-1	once	TGTGCCAGCTCACCACCAAGGGGGCGAGAACCGGGACTAGTATACAATGAGCAGTTCTTC	CASSPPRGREPGLVYNEQFF
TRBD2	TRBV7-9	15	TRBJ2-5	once	TGTGCCAGCAGCCCCCACCTCCTAGCGGGAGGGACCCAGTACTTC	CASSPHLLAGGTQYF
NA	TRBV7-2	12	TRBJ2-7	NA	TGTGCCAGCAGCTTCCACAGCTACGAGCAGTACTTC	CASSFHSYEQYF
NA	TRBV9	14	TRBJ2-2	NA	TGTGCCAGCAGCGTAGGGTCCCAACCCGGGGAGCTGTTTTTT	CASSVGSQPGELFF
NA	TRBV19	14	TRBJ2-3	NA	TGTGCCAGTAGTAGAGCAGGGGATATAGATACGCAGTATTTT	CASSRAGDIDTQYF
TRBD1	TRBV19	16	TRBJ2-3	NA	TGTGCCAGTAGTATTATCAAGGGACAGGGATTAGATACGCAGTATTTT	CASSIIKGQGLDTQYF
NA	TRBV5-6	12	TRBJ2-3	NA	TGTGCCAGCAGCTTGGCCCTCGGTACGCAGTATTTT	CASSLALGTQYF
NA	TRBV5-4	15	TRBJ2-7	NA	TGTGCCAGCAGGCGTCAAATGGGACCCCCCAGCGAGCAGTACTTC	CASRRQMGPPSEQYF
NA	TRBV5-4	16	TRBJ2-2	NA	TGTGCCAGCAGCTTGGGCCGGAAGACGAACACCGGGGAGCTGTTTTTT	CASSLGRKTNTGELFF
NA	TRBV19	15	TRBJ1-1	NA	TGTGCCAGTACCCGAATGGGGGCCAGGAGTACTGAAGCTTTCTTT	CASTRMGARSTEAFF
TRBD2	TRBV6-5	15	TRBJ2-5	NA	TGTGCCAGCAGTTCGGGACTAGAGAGCCAAGAGACCCAGTACTTC	CASSSGLESQETQYF
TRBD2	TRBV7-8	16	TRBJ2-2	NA	TGTGCCAGCAGCCATTCGGGCGGGAGCTACACCGGGGAGCTGTTTTTT	CASSHSGGSYTGELFF
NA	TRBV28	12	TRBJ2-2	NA	TGTGCCAGCGCCTGGGGGCGCGGGGAGCTGTTTTTT	CASAWGRGELFF
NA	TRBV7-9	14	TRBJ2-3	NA	TGTGCCAGCAGCCCGGGCAGGTTCACAGATACGCAGTATTTT	CASSPGRFTDTQYF
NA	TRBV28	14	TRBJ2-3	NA	TGTGCCAGCAGGCGACAGGGTCGGGAGGATACGCAGTATTTT	CASRRQGREDTQYF
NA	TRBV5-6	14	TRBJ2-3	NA	TGTGCCAGCAGCTTGTTTCAGGGTCCAGATACGCAGTATTTT	CASSLFQGPDTQYF
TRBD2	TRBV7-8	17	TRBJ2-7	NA	TGTGCCAGCAGCTTCCTGGGACTAGCGGGAGGCCTTTACGAGCAGTACTTC	CASSFLGLAGGLYEQYF
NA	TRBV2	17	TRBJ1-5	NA	TGTGCCAGCAGCGACCGGGACACCCCTTATAGCAATCAGCCCCAGCATTTT	CASSDRDTPYSNQPQHF
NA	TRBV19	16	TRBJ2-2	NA	TGTGCCAGTAGTCCGACACGGGGTCGAGGAACCGGGGAGCTGTTTTTT	CASSPTRGRGTGELFF
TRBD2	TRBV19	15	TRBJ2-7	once	TGTGCCAGTAGTCCCCAGGGGACTAGCGTTACCGAGCAGTACTTC	CASSPQGTSVTEQYF
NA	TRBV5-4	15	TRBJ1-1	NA	TGTGCCAGCAGCCCCGGAGGGGGGAAAGGAACTGAAGCTTTCTTT	CASSPGGGKGTEAFF
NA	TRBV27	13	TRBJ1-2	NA	TGTGCCAGCAGTACTAGGGCGGGGTATGGCTACACCTTC	CASSTRAGYGYTF
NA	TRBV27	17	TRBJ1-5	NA	TGTGCCAGCAGTTTATCGGGGCTCCAAAGGGGGAGTCAGCCCCAGCATTTT	CASSLSGLQRGSQPQHF
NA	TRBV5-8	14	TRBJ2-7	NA	TGTGCCAGCAGCCTAGGGGATACCAACTACGAGCAGTACTTC	CASSLGDTNYEQYF
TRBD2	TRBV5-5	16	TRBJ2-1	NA	TGTGCCAGCAGCTTGCGAAGGGAGGGTCTCTACAATGAGCAGTTCTTC	CASSLRREGLYNEQFF
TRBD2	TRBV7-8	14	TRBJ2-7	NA	TGTGCCAGCAGCTTAGTCGGGACTAGCTACGAGCAGTACTTC	CASSLVGTSYEQYF
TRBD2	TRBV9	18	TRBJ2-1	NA	TGTGCCAGCAGCGTAGCCCCGGCTGGCGGGAGAGGGTACAATGAGCAGTTCTTC	CASSVAPAGGRGYNEQFF
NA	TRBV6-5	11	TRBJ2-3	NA	TGTGCCAGCAGTTCCCAGGGTACGCAGTATTTT	CASSSQGTQYF
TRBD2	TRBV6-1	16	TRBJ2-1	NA	TGTGCCAGCAGTGAACGGACTAGAGCGGGGTGGAATGAGCAGTTCTTC	CASSERTRAGWNEQFF
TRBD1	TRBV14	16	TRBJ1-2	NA	TGTGCCAGCAGCCGCCGGACAGGGGGCAAAAACTATGGCTACACCTTC	CASSRRTGGKNYGYTF
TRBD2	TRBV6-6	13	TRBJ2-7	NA	TGTGCCAGCAGGCGACTAGCGGGCTACGAGCAGTACTTC	CASRRLAGYEQYF
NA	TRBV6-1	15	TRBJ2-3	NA	TGTGCCAGCAGTGAGGACAGAAGTTACTCGGATACGCAGTATTTT	CASSEDRSYSDTQYF
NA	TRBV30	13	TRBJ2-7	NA	TGTGCCTGGAGTAACGGACTGTCCTACGAGCAGTACTTC	CAWSNGLSYEQYF
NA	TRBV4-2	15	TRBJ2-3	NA	TGTGCCAGCAGCCAAGACCCACGGGGGACAGATACGCAGTATTTT	CASSQDPRGTDTQYF
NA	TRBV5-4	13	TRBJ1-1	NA	TGTGCCAGCAGCTTGGATCCGAACACTGAAGCTTTCTTT	CASSLDPNTEAFF
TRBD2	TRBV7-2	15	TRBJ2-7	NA	TGTGCCAGCAGGGGGAGGGCGGATTTCGTCTACGAGCAGTACTTC	CASRGRADFVYEQYF